These T cell receptor beta chains were read from a single sample in a study of CD4 T cells in relation to SARS-CoV-2 and coronaviruses. The antigens of these receptors remain unknown. Method: immunoSEQ multiplex PCR; TCRdb's copy keeps in-frame clones and lacks some. The sample shows some 40,000 clones, more than 60% of them seen only once. The material sequenced was memory CD4+ T cells from PBMCs, cultured in vitro. These receptors originate from an adult with COVID-19. The CDR3 runs from the conserved cysteine through the conserved F or W. A D gene is named only where the DNA matches it firmly. Clone size is given for some rows only: seen once, a few or many times, or a class if the clone is expanded.

v_call,d_call,clone_size,j_call,cdr3_nt,cdr3_aa
TRBV5-4,TRBD2,NA,TRBJ2-3,TGTGCCAGCAGCTTGGAGTATGGCCCCCGGGGGGGCACAGATACGCAGTATTTT,CASSLEYGPRGGTDTQYF
TRBV27,TRBD1,few,TRBJ2-7,TGTGCCAGCAGTCTTAAAACGACAGGGGGGAGCTCCTACGAGCAGTACTTC,CASSLKTTGGSSYEQYF
TRBV7-2,NA,NA,TRBJ1-1,TGTGCCAGCAGCTTAGCGCGTAGTTGGAACACTGAAGCTTTCTTT,CASSLARSWNTEAFF
TRBV10-3,NA,NA,TRBJ2-1,TGTGCCATCAGTGAAGCCGGTGATGAGCAGTTCTTC,CAISEAGDEQFF
TRBV7-8,TRBD1,few,TRBJ2-1,TGTGCCAGCAGTTTTCGGACAGGCTACAATGAGCAGTTCTTC,CASSFRTGYNEQFF
TRBV7-2,NA,NA,TRBJ1-1,TGTGCCAGCAGCCTCGGAGGGGCATCCCCACGGACTGAAGCTTTCTTT,CASSLGGASPRTEAFF
TRBV3-1/TRBV3-2,TRBD1,NA,TRBJ2-5,TGTGCCAGCAGCCAACAAAGGGACAGACAAGAGACCCAGTACTTC,CASSQQRDRQETQYF
TRBV5-1,NA,once,TRBJ2-3,TGCGCCAGCAGATTGGAGGGAAACACAGATACGCAGTATTTT,CASRLEGNTDTQYF
TRBV7-9,TRBD1,NA,TRBJ2-1,TGTGCCAGCAGCTCGGGGACAGGGGCCTACAATGAGCAGTTCTTC,CASSSGTGAYNEQFF
TRBV2,TRBD2,NA,TRBJ2-2,TGTGCCAGCATAATCGAGACTAGCGATCCGAACACCGGGGAGCTGTTTTTT,CASIIETSDPNTGELFF